This TCR beta chain was captured in a study of blood T cell repertoires in COVID-19. Study-wide context: Nucleic acid was either cDNA or gDNA, and it came from T cells, B-cell-depleted T cells, or PBMCs.

V shed 4 bases, J shed 9 bases, and the junction held 17 bases outside the gene matches. The CDR3 spans 18 residues. Germline V CDR1 and CDR2: LGHDT, YNNKEL (reference sequence). Repertoires were generated with immunoSEQ multiplex PCR, while TCRdb's copy carries only in-frame clones and drops some. The sample shows approximately 31,000 clones, roughly 89% of them seen only once. The chain combines TRBV3-1 (or the pseudogene TRBV3-2) with TRBJ2-1; 11 bases are a match to TRBD2. The receptor was derived from an elderly man with acute or convalescent COVID-19. Material: peripheral blood. CDR3 amino acids: CASSLEIPTSGNAGEQFF. The CDR3, as DNA: TGTGCCAGCAGCCTCGAGATCCCGACTAGCGGGAACGCAGGTGAGCAGTTCTTC.